Below are 30 T cell receptor beta chains sequenced from a single sample in a study of CD8 T cells in Susac syndrome. Reverse transcription of about 0.5 to 1 ug RNA used random hexamers. MiXCR, run by TCRdb on the immunoSEQ multiplex PCR reads, gives a single entry per CDR3 protein. The profile shows hundreds of thousands of distinct CDR3 sequences, less than 96% of them singletons. Sequencing used CD4+ T cells from PBMCs. These receptor sequences come from a human donor with Susac syndrome.

The V gene is TRBV19, the J gene TRBJ2-1; unclear D gene. The CDR3 covers 14 residues. V was pared by 6 bases and J by 6 bases, with 15 bases between. Germline V gene data show CDR1 as LNHDA and CDR2 as SQIVND (reference sequence). The CDR3 spells CASRVAHLGNEQFF. CDR3 DNA: TGTGCCAGTAGGGTAGCCCATCTAGGCAATGAGCAGTTCTTC. Variable domain in full (rest from reference TRBV19 and TRBJ2-1): DGGITQSPKYLFRKEGQNVTLSCEQNLNHDAMYWYRQDPGQGLRLIYYSQIVNDFQKGDIAEGYSVSREKKESFPLTVTSAQKNPTAFYLCASRVAHLGNEQFFGPGTRLTVL.

The chain recombines TRBV18 with TRBJ2-1, with 14 bases fitting TRBD2. The CDR3 totals 20 residues. Per germline, CDR1 KGHSH and CDR2 LQKENI. V lost 3 bases, J lost 1 base, and 11 bases stayed unmatched. The CDR3 region has the DNA TGTGCCAGCTCACCTCAGCGATGGACTAGCGGGAGGTTGTCCTACAATGAGCAGTTCTTC. Translation gives CASSPQRWTSGRLSYNEQFF.

In DNA form, the CDR3 reads TGTGCCAGCAGCGGATCTCCGGCGGGAGAGGGAGAGACCCAGTACTTC. It translates to CASSGSPAGEGETQYF. The V and J genes are TRBV13 and TRBJ2-5; TRBD2 matches at 7 bases. Germline CDR1 PRHDT, CDR2 FYEKMQ (reference sequence). Trimming removed 5 bases from V and 4 bases from J; junction bases left unmatched: 13. The CDR3 runs to 16 residues. The variable domain in full, with the rest retrieved from reference TRBV13 and TRBJ2-5, is AAGVIQSPRHLIKEKRETATLKCYPIPRHDTVYWYQQGPGQDPQFLISFYEKMQSDKGSIPDRFSAQQFSDYHSELNMSSLELGDSALYFCASSGSPAGEGETQYFGPGTRLLVL.

V usage is TRBV7-9 and J usage is TRBJ1-3, with D unclear. Germline-derived CDR1 and CDR2 are SEHNR and FQNEAQ (reference sequence). This CDR3 region has 13 residues. Trimming removed 4 bases at V and 4 bases at J, with 8 bases between. CDR3: CASSSLGGNTIYF. CDR3 in DNA: TGTGCCAGCAGCTCGCTAGGGGGAAACACCATATATTTT.

The chain uses TRBV29-1 and TRBJ2-2; the D is unclear. This CDR3 has 16 residues. With 0 bases removed from V and 1 base from J, the gap between germline ends came to 12 bases. Germline CDR1 SQVTM, CDR2 ANQGSEA. The CDR3 here is CSVEDSPPGNTGELFF. In DNA, the CDR3 is TGCAGCGTTGAAGACTCCCCCCCCGGGAACACCGGGGAGCTGTTTTTT.

This rearrangement joins TRBV29-1 to TRBJ2-1; TRBD2 aligns across 8 bases. The length of the CDR3 is 15 residues. J was trimmed by 12 bases and V by 8 bases; bases with no gene match: 21. CDR1 SQVTM and CDR2 ANQGSEA come from the germline V gene. This CDR3 is CSLQKLAPGGMAQFF. The CDR3 nucleotides read TGCAGCCTCCAAAAACTAGCCCCGGGGGGGATGGCGCAGTTCTTC.

This chain links TRBV12-3 or TRBV12-4 with TRBJ2-2; no reliable D call. V was pared by 8 bases and J by 6 bases, with 10 bases between. The CDR3 extends over 12 amino acids. CDR3 in amino acids: CASHLFPGELFF. For the CDR3, the DNA is TGTGCCAGCCATCTTTTTCCCGGGGAGCTGTTTTTT.

J is TRBJ1-2 and V is TRBV9; D unclear. Trimming pared 0 bases from V and 7 bases from J, leaving 10 bases between. Per germline, CDR1 SGDLS and CDR2 YYNGEE. This CDR3 is 13 amino acids long. In DNA form, the CDR3 reads TGTGCCAGCAGCGTAGATCAGAATTCTGGCTACACCTTC. Protein: CASSVDQNSGYTF.

The V call is TRBV5-1, the J call TRBJ2-5; 7 bases line up with TRBD1. After removal of 0 bases from V and 0 bases from J, the junction contained 2 bases not matched to a gene. Germline CDR1 SGHRS, CDR2 YFSETQ. The CDR3 consists of 15 residues. In DNA, the CDR3 is TGCGCCAGCAGCTTGGGCAGGGGGTACCAAGAGACCCAGTACTTC. It codes for CASSLGRGYQETQYF.

This chain uses TRBV7-9 with TRBJ2-7, with D hard to call. The V end lost 2 bases, the J end lost 7 bases, and 9 bases lay between the germline ends. Germline loops: CDR1 SEHNR, CDR2 FQNEAQ (reference sequence). The CDR3 has 12 residues. The CDR3 nucleotides read TGTGCCAGCAGCTTAACCGCCGGGGAGCAGTACTTC. The encoded protein is CASSLTAGEQYF.

The rearrangement uses TRBV30 and TRBJ1-1; D gene uncertain. The CDR3 runs to 12 residues. Germline V gene sequence: CDR1 GTSNPN, CDR2 SVGIG (reference sequence). The ends were cut back, 0 bases at V and 10 bases at J, with 12 bases in the middle. CDR3 in DNA: TGTGCCTGGAGTGTTCGCAGGTTTGGAGCTTTCTTT. It codes for CAWSVRRFGAFF.

The genes are TRBV9 and TRBJ2-2; no reliable D call. V lost 0 bases to trimming and J lost 8 bases, with 20 bases between them. The germline V gene has CDR1 SGDLS and CDR2 YYNGEE. This CDR3 contains 17 residues. The CDR3 nucleotides read TGTGCCAGCAGCGTAGACCCGAGAGACGCCCCAGTGGGGGAGCTGTTTTTT. Its protein product is CASSVDPRDAPVGELFF. Full variable domain (rest looked up from reference TRBV9 and TRBJ2-2): DSGVTQTPKHLITATGQRVTLRCSPRSGDLSVYWYQQSLDQGLQFLIQYYNGEERAKGNILERFSAQQFPDLHSELNLSSLELGDSALYFCASSVDPRDAPVGELFFGEGSRLTVL.

The chain joins TRBV3-1 to TRBJ1-5, with D unclear. Germline V gene sequence: CDR1 LGHDT, CDR2 YNNKEL (reference sequence). This CDR3 has 14 amino acids. The V gene lost 1 base and the J gene lost 3 bases, with 7 bases spanning the gap. This CDR3 is CASSQGLSNQPQHF. DNA for the CDR3: TGTGCCAGCAGCCAAGGTCTCTCCAATCAGCCCCAGCATTTT.

This chain joins TRBV4-1 and TRBJ2-1; D ambiguous. Trimming took off 4 bases at V and 2 bases at J, with 12 bases between the two ends. Germline loops: CDR1 MGHRA, CDR2 YSYEKL. The CDR3 has 15 residues. Here the CDR3 DNA reads TGCGCCAGCAGCCCATTCGGGCTAACCTACAATGAGCAGTTCTTC. Its protein product is CASSPFGLTYNEQFF.

This chain uses TRBV28 with TRBJ1-2, with D unresolved. This CDR3 is built from 10 residues. The germline CDR1 and CDR2 sequences are MDHEN and SYDVKM. Trimming cost V 5 bases and J 4 bases, with 2 bases left between them. The CDR3 here is CASSRYGYTF. CDR3 in DNA: TGTGCCAGCAGTCGCTATGGCTACACCTTC.

The V call is TRBV10-3, the J call TRBJ2-5; 8 bases line up with TRBD2. This CDR3 contains 14 residues. Trimming cost V 3 bases and J 5 bases; bases outside gene matches: 5. Germline CDR1 ENHRY, CDR2 SYGVKD. The CDR3 here is CAISETSGGETQYF. CDR3 in DNA: TGTGCCATCAGTGAAACTAGCGGCGGGGAGACCCAGTACTTC.

The V gene is TRBV27, the J gene TRBJ2-3, with D possibly matching TRBD2 (6 bases). Trimming removed 2 bases from V and 2 bases from J, with 17 bases in between. This CDR3 has 17 residues. Germline V lookup: CDR1 MNHEY, CDR2 SMNVEV (reference sequence). As DNA, the CDR3 is TGTGCCAGCAGTTTAGGGGAAATATCGGGACTCACAGATACGCAGTATTTT. Its protein product is CASSLGEISGLTDTQYF.

V usage is TRBV7-8 and J usage is TRBJ2-5, with TRBD2 matching over 7 bases. J lost 4 bases, V lost 5 bases, and 13 bases had no gene match. The CDR3 runs to 16 residues. The germline gives CDR1 SGHVS, CDR2 FQNEAQ. CDR3 residues: CASSVLGGSTGETQYF. For the CDR3, the DNA is TGTGCCAGCAGCGTCCTGGGCGGGAGTACAGGAGAGACCCAGTACTTC. The full variable domain, with the rest looked up from reference TRBV7-8 and TRBJ2-5, is GAGVSQSPRYKVAKRGQDVALRCDPISGHVSLFWYQQALGQGPEFLTYFQNEAQLDKSGLPSDRFFAERPEGSVSTLKIQRTQQEDSAVYLCASSVLGGSTGETQYFGPGTRLLVL.

The J gene is TRBJ2-1, the V gene TRBV24-1, with D maybe TRBD1 (5 bases). The germline CDR1 and CDR2 sequences are KGHDR and SFDVKD. Trimming stripped 1 base from V and 7 bases from J, with 13 bases between. CDR3 size: 15 residues. CDR3 in amino acids: CATSDFPRQTNEQFF. CDR3 bases: TGTGCCACCAGTGATTTTCCGAGACAGACAAATGAGCAGTTCTTC.

The chain combines TRBV30 with TRBJ1-2; D gene uncertain. V was cut by 0 bases and J by 4 bases, with 3 bases left in between. This CDR3 comprises 11 residues. CDR1 is GTSNPN and CDR2 is SVGIG in the germline V gene (reference sequence). The CDR3 DNA follows: TGTGCCTGGAGTGTCGCCTATGGCTACACCTTC. Protein: CAWSVAYGYTF.

V usage is TRBV20-1 and J usage is TRBJ1-2; D not resolved. CDR1 DFQATT and CDR2 SNEGSKA come from the germline V gene (reference sequence). V was cut by 5 bases and J by 6 bases, with 7 bases left in between. The CDR3 runs 10 residues. The CDR3 DNA reads as TGCAGTGCTTCCAAAAATGGCTACACCTTC. Its protein product is CSASKNGYTF.

The chain links TRBV21-1 to TRBJ2-7; the table calls TRBD1, which could not be checked here. TRBV21-1 is listed as a pseudogene. The length of the CDR3 is 16 residues. Written as DNA, the CDR3 is TGTGCCAGCAGCAAAGAAGGACAGGGGGCGCGCCACGAGCAGTACTTC. Its protein is CASSKEGQGARHEQYF.

This clonotype came up once. The chain links TRBV5-4 to TRBJ1-2; D gene ambiguous. Trimming shortened V by 0 bases and J by 4 bases, and 4 bases separated the two germline ends. This CDR3 has 12 residues. Germline V lookup: CDR1 SGHNT, CDR2 YYREEE (reference sequence). The DNA of the CDR3 is TGTGCCAGCAGCTTGGACATCTATGGCTACACCTTC. Encoded protein: CASSLDIYGYTF.

The CDR3 sequence is CASGLQDTQYF. Written as DNA, the CDR3 is TGTGCCAGCGGCCTCCAAGATACGCAGTATTTT. The chain joins TRBV12-3 or TRBV12-4 to TRBJ2-3; D is uncertain. The CDR3 extends over 11 amino acids. V was clipped by 8 bases and J by 5 bases, with 8 bases between them.

This chain joins TRBV4-2 and TRBJ1-1; D possibly corresponds to TRBD1 (5 bases). V lost 0 bases and J lost 6, with 17 bases in between. The germline V gene encodes CDR1 LGHNA and CDR2 YNFKEQ. The length of the CDR3 is 16 residues. CDR3 amino acids: CASSQDRARRGSEAFF. The CDR3 nucleotides are TGTGCCAGCAGCCAAGATCGGGCCCGCCGGGGGTCTGAAGCTTTCTTT.

This chain joins TRBV13 and TRBJ2-6, with D perhaps TRBD1 (5 bases). Per germline, CDR1 PRHDT and CDR2 FYEKMQ (reference sequence). The V end lost 7 bases, the J end lost 0 bases, and 16 bases lay between the germline ends. The CDR3 is 17 amino acids. The DNA for the CDR3 is TGTGCCAGCACCGAAGGGGCCAGCCCCTCTGGGGCCAACGTCCTGACTTTC. Its translation is CASTEGASPSGANVLTF.

The chain employs TRBV11-2 and TRBJ2-4, with 7 nucleotides matching TRBD2. Germline lookup yields CDR1 SGHAT and CDR2 FQNNGV. Trimming cost V 4 bases and J 6 bases; bases outside gene matches: 12. The CDR3 covers 16 residues. CDR3 bases: TGTGCCAGCAGCTGGGGGGGGTCGCGGGAGCGAAACATTCAGTACTTC. Translated: CASSWGGSRERNIQYF.

The V gene is TRBV18, the J gene TRBJ2-7; 8 bases align to TRBD1. V shed 5 bases, J shed 3 bases, and the junction held 9 bases outside the gene matches. Germline CDR1 reads KGHSH; CDR2 reads LQKENI. CDR3 length: 15 amino acids. CDR3 residues: CASSTYRGDDYEQYF. In nucleotides, the CDR3 is TGTGCCAGCTCAACTTACAGGGGGGACGACTACGAGCAGTACTTC.

The CDR3 reads CSASPTSGGYNEQFF. In DNA, the CDR3 is TGCAGTGCTAGCCCGACTAGCGGGGGTTACAATGAGCAGTTCTTC. V and J are TRBV20-1 and TRBJ2-1, with 12 positions matching TRBD2. CDR3 size: 15 residues. The germline CDR1 and CDR2 sequences are DFQATT and SNEGSKA (reference sequence). V shed 3 bases and J 4 bases; nucleotides not matched to a gene: 4.

The gene calls are TRBV20-1 and TRBJ2-2; TRBD2 agrees at 10 bases. Germline assignment: CDR1 DFQATT and CDR2 SNEGSKA (reference sequence). V was pared by 4 bases and J by 4 bases, with 3 bases of the junction left unmatched. There are 14 residues in the CDR3. CDR3 amino acids: CSAIAGGTTGELFF. CDR3 DNA sequence: TGCAGTGCTATAGCGGGAGGTACCACCGGGGAGCTGTTTTTT.